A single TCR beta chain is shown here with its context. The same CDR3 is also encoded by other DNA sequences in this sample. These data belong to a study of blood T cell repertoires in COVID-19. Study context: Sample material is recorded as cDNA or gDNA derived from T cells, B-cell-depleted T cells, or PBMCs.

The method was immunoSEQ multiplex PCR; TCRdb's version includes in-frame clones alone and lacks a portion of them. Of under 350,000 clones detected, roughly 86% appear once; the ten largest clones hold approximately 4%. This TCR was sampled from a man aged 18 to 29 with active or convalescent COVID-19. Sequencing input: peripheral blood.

The CDR3 spells CASSWRGWDGYTF. DNA for the CDR3: TGTGCCAGCAGTTGGCGGGGCTGGGATGGCTACACCTTC. The chain links TRBV6-5 to TRBJ1-2; a weak D match, TRBD1 (5 bases). Per germline, CDR1 MNHEY and CDR2 SVGAGI. Trimming took off 4 bases at V and 6 bases at J, with 12 bases between the two ends. The CDR3 consists of 13 residues.